This TCR beta chain is drawn from a study of post-analysis software for immune sequencing data. Notes on the study in general: TRBV segments more frequent in patients than in controls numbered a few and included TRBV5-6, TRBV5-1 and TRBV20-1.

The library was made from cDNA and included unique molecular identifiers. TCRdb reanalysed the PCR reads using MiXCR and keeps one entry per CDR3 protein. Of 450,000 to 700,000 distinct CDR3 sequences listed, around 40% are singletons. Per the germline V gene, CDR1 is MNHEY and CDR2 is SVGAGI. V lost 6 bases, J lost 8 bases, and 2 bases stayed unmatched. This CDR3 contains 12 residues. On this clonotype itself: The antigen is undetermined.

The V and J genes are TRBV6-5 and TRBJ2-1, with TRBD1 identical over 9 bases. Sequencing input: blood. The source of this sequence is a girl aged 5-17 years with multiple sclerosis. The DNA of the CDR3 is TGTGCCAGCAGCCGGACAGGGGATGAGCAGTTCTTC. Its protein product is CASSRTGDEQFF.